This T cell receptor (beta chain) was retrieved from a study of blood T cell repertoires in COVID-19. Study overall: The samples span acute and convalescent COVID-19 from the United States, Italy and Spain. Nucleic acid was either cDNA or gDNA, and it came from T cells, B-cell-depleted T cells, or PBMCs.

Data came from immunoSEQ multiplex PCR; TCRdb stores just in-frame clones and leaves some out. The sample has around 250,000 clones, over 70% seen once. The V end was cut by 3 bases, the J end by 3 bases, with 3 bases between. This CDR3 is 11 amino acids long. Germline V gene sequence: CDR1 DFQATT, CDR2 SNEGSKA (reference sequence). This sequence was found in a woman in her 70s with COVID-19, enrolled during active disease. This chain connects TRBV20-1 to TRBJ2-1; D not certain. The sample taken for sequencing was peripheral blood. The DNA for the CDR3 is TGCAGTGCTAGCCTCTACAATGAGCAGTTCTTC. Translating gives CSASLYNEQFF.